This TCR beta chain is drawn from a study of regulatory T cells after allogeneic stem cell transplantation (dated by TCRdb to 2016 to 2018). Context from the whole study: Patients were divided into groups based on whether acute graft-versus-host disease developed within 100 days of stem cell transplantation. The regulatory T-cell TCR repertoire after allogeneic stem cell transplantation was compared between patients with and without acute graft-versus-host disease. Conventional CD4+ T cells defined as CD4+CD25+/-CD127+ were also sorted and TCR-sequenced for comparison in the study. CD4+CD25+CD127- regulatory T cells were obtained from patient PBMCs by means of fluorescence-activated cell sorting. Results and caveats for the whole study, not just this receptor: Patients without graft-versus-host disease showed a less diverse, more focused regulatory T-cell TCR repertoire than patients with the disease. No regulatory T-cell clones were shared by all patients, and sorted cell numbers did not correlate significantly with the inverse Simpson index. Because the patient sample size was small, the findings needed validation in a larger cohort. In non-GvHD patients, the top 10 regulatory T-cell clones took up a significantly larger share of the repertoire, which suggests that presumably allo-specific protective clones had expanded. Conventional CD4+ T-cell repertoire diversity did not differ significantly between patients with and without graft-versus-host disease.

The reads were generated on an Illumina MiSeq. After the RNA was reverse transcribed with the SMARTer RACE cDNA Amplification kit, the TCR beta CDR3 region was amplified. The RNeasy Mini Kit was used to extract RNA from the sorted cells. Illumina paired-end sequencing was applied to the TCR beta amplicons. The original pipeline was this. MiXCR, VDJtools and the tcR R package were used for TCR repertoire analysis. The inverse Simpson index served to quantify diversity, and clones were sorted into rare, small, medium or expanded bins based on their proportion of the repertoire. TCRdb ran its own pipeline on the public reads, namely fastp trimming at Q25 and MiXCR clone calling, and kept in-frame beta chains. CDR3 protein sequences are deduplicated, and each keeps its most common genes and DNA. The V and J calls were not made by the authors but by TCRdb's processing. The sample table lists around 5,000 distinct CDR3 sequences, approximately 97% of them with a count of one. Clones ranked in the top ten supply around 37% of the sample.

The CDR3 contains 14 residues, cysteine and phenylalanine counted. The entry retains the CDR3 DNA only, 42 bases that are in frame from base 1. CDR1 and CDR2 were assigned from the germline V gene as SGHRS and YFSETQ. The sample's time point, from its label and the paper: 30 days after allogeneic hematopoietic stem cell transplantation. At 30 days after allogeneic hematopoietic stem cell transplantation, peripheral blood mononuclear cells were collected from the patients. A remark on this clonotype: Its cognate antigen has yet to be identified. The junction shows a germline mismatch at one end, possibly a read error.

The sample here was sorted CD4+ T cells from blood (whether regulatory or conventional is not recorded), taken 30 days after allogeneic stem cell transplant. This clonotype was sampled from a human patient who had an allogeneic stem cell transplant, so the T cells may come from the graft donor. The sequence is built from TRBV5-1 and TRBJ1-2; too little of a D gene remains to name it. The base sequence is TGCGCCAGCAGCGTGCAGGCGGGGAACTATGGCTTCACCTTC. This codes for CASSVQAGNYGFTF.